These 22 T cell receptor beta chains share one sample of origin, sequenced in a study of cytomegalovirus exposure and HLA in healthy donors. Amplification used 60 Vbeta primers and 13 Jbeta primers. Method: immunoSEQ multiplex PCR; TCRdb's copy keeps in-frame clones and lacks some. Here the sample spans around 170,000 clones, roughly 77% being singletons. Sequenced input: PBMCs. The receptors were gathered from a woman in her 30s in good health and CMV-seronegative.

This clone was recorded a few times. The chain is built from TRBV7-8 and TRBJ2-6, with 8 positions matching TRBD1. The V gene end was trimmed by 1 base and the J gene end by 2 bases; junction bases not matched to a gene: 7. In germline, CDR1 is SGHVS, CDR2 FQNEAQ. The CDR3 spans 18 residues. The DNA of the CDR3 is TGTGCCAGCAGCTTAGTTCCAGGACAGGGCGCTGGGGCCAACGTCCTGACTTTC. This encodes CASSLVPGQGAGANVLTF.

The CDR3 DNA follows: TGTGCCAGCAGCGTCGGGGAACAAGGCACTGAAGCTTTCTTT. It encodes CASSVGEQGTEAFF. The chain recombines TRBV9 with TRBJ1-1; D is uncertain. Germline-derived CDR1 and CDR2 are SGDLS and YYNGEE. V lost 2 bases, J lost 4 bases, and 12 bases lay in between. The CDR3 covers 14 residues.

The chain has TRBV2 and TRBJ2-7; tentative D call: TRBD1 (5 bases). The CDR3 totals 15 residues. Trimming pared 2 bases from V and 2 bases from J, leaving 13 bases between. CDR1 SNHLY and CDR2 FYNNEI come from the germline V gene. The CDR3 spells CASSEQGIPTYEQYF. CDR3 sequence (DNA): TGTGCCAGCAGTGAACAGGGAATCCCCACCTACGAGCAGTACTTC.

The CDR3 here is CASSLQGAIYNSPLHF. The CDR3 DNA follows: TGTGCCAGCAGCTTACAGGGGGCAATCTATAATTCACCCCTCCACTTT. This chain links TRBV5-5 with TRBJ1-6; 9 positions match TRBD1. Germline CDR1 reads SGHKS; CDR2 reads YYEKEE (reference sequence). The V and J ends lost 2 bases and 3 bases, in that order; junction bases with no gene match: 3. The CDR3 extends over 16 amino acids.

V usage is TRBV5-1 and J usage is TRBJ2-1, with 9 positions matching TRBD2. The CDR3 covers 15 residues. CDR1 and CDR2 from the germline V gene are SGHRS and YFSETQ. The junction had 10 bases not matched to a gene; V was cut back by 3 bases and J by 9 bases. The CDR3 loop reads CASSWRGGRDGEQFF. CDR3 nucleotides: TGCGCCAGCAGCTGGCGGGGGGGGCGCGACGGTGAGCAGTTCTTC.

The V and J genes are TRBV2 and TRBJ1-1, with D tentatively TRBD1 (5 bases). V lost 4 bases and J 0 bases, leaving 9 bases between the germline ends. This CDR3 region has 14 residues. CDR1 and CDR2 from the germline V gene are SNHLY and FYNNEI. The chain's CDR3 is CASSAGHLNTEAFF. CDR3 DNA sequence: TGTGCCAGCAGTGCAGGACATCTGAACACTGAAGCTTTCTTT. The complete variable domain, with remaining parts taken from reference TRBV2 and TRBJ1-1, reads EPEVTQTPSHQVTQMGQEVILRCVPISNHLYFYWYRQILGQKVEFLVSFYNNEISEKSEIFDDQFSVERPDGSNFTLKIRSTKLEDSAMYFCASSAGHLNTEAFFGQGTRLTVV.

This clone was recorded once. The rearrangement joins TRBV7-3 to TRBJ2-2; 8 bases align to TRBD2. Germline lookup yields CDR1 SGHTA and CDR2 FQGTGA. The CDR3 loop spans 16 amino acids. The V gene end was trimmed by 4 bases and the J gene end by 5 bases; junction bases not matched to a gene: 9. CDR3 coding DNA: TGTGCCAGCAGCTCGTTCGGGGGGGCCTGGACCGGGGAGCTGTTTTTT. The encoded protein is CASSSFGGAWTGELFF.

V usage is TRBV5-1 and J usage is TRBJ2-1; 10 bases are shared with TRBD1. In germline, CDR1 is SGHRS, CDR2 YFSETQ. After removal of 6 bases from V and 6 bases from J, the junction contained 9 bases not matched to a gene. CDR3 length: 15 amino acids. CDR3 DNA: TGCGCCAGCACTCCGCCCGGGACAGGGGTCAATGAGCAGTTCTTC. Its protein product is CASTPPGTGVNEQFF. The complete variable domain, with remaining parts taken from reference TRBV5-1 and TRBJ2-1, reads KAGVTQTPRYLIKTRGQQVTLSCSPISGHRSVSWYQQTPGQGLQFLFEYFSETQRNKGNFPGRFSGRQFSNSRSEMNVSTLELGDSALYLCASTPPGTGVNEQFFGPGTRLTVL.

The chain employs TRBV10-3 and TRBJ1-1; tentatively, D is TRBD1 (6 bases). The CDR3 is made up of 18 amino acids. Looked up from germline, CDR1 is ENHRY and CDR2 is SYGVKD. V was shortened by 0 bases and J by 1 base, with 18 bases between the two germline ends. The CDR3 reads CAISESIPTDRPNTEAFF. The CDR3 DNA is TGTGCCATCAGTGAGTCGATCCCCACGGACAGACCGAACACTGAAGCTTTCTTT.

V usage is TRBV19 and J usage is TRBJ2-7; TRBD2 agrees at 10 bases. Unmatched junction bases numbered 12, after V lost 4 bases and J lost 0 bases. This CDR3 has 18 residues. Germline values: CDR1 LNHDA, CDR2 SQIVND (reference sequence). CDR3: CASSNYGLAGGTSYEQYF. CDR3 in DNA: TGTGCCAGTAGTAACTACGGGTTAGCGGGGGGAACCTCCTACGAGCAGTACTTC.

The chain links TRBV7-9 to TRBJ2-7, with D perhaps TRBD1 (5 bases). CDR3 length equals 12 residues. Germline V lookup: CDR1 SEHNR, CDR2 FQNEAQ (reference sequence). The V and J ends lost 6 bases and 2 bases respectively, with 8 bases between them. This chain's CDR3 is CASRTDTYEQYF. Here the CDR3 DNA reads TGTGCCAGCAGGACAGATACCTACGAGCAGTACTTC. Full variable domain (outside the CDR3, taken from reference TRBV7-9 and TRBJ2-7): DTGVSQNPRHKITKRGQNVTFRCDPISEHNRLYWYRQTLGQGPEFLTYFQNEAQLEKSRLLSDRFSAERPKGSFSTLEIQRTEQGDSAMYLCASRTDTYEQYFGPGTRLTVT.

This chain joins TRBV6-5 and TRBJ1-5; no firm D call. Between the trimmed V and J ends, which lost 2 bases and 3 bases, there was a span of 8 bases. CDR1 MNHEY and CDR2 SVGAGI come from the germline V gene. The CDR3 is 14 amino acids. CDR3 DNA: TGTGCCAGCAGTTACGCTGGCAACAATCAGCCCCAGCATTTT. It yields the protein CASSYAGNNQPQHF.

The chain employs TRBV6-5 and TRBJ1-2; 7 bases match TRBD1. The junction had 5 bases not matched to a gene; V was cut back by 4 bases and J by 0 bases. The CDR3 has 15 residues. CDR1 MNHEY and CDR2 SVGAGI come from the germline V gene. The DNA for the CDR3 is TGTGCCAGCAGTTGGACAGGAGACGCTAACTATGGCTACACCTTC. Translation: CASSWTGDANYGYTF.

V and J are TRBV5-1 and TRBJ1-2; D is possibly TRBD1 (6 bases). Trimming removed 2 bases at V and 2 bases at J, with 10 bases between. Germline assignment: CDR1 SGHRS and CDR2 YFSETQ. The CDR3 consists of 14 residues. DNA of the CDR3: TGCGCCAGCAGCTTTACCGGACAGAACTATGGCTACACCTTC. This codes for CASSFTGQNYGYTF.

A remark on this clone: One junction end does not reproduce the germline sequence, and a read error may be involved. The chain links TRBV5-6 to TRBJ1-5; D remains ambiguous. The germline CDR1 and CDR2 sequences are SGHDT and YYEEEE. The CDR3 has 16 amino acids. The CDR3 nucleotides are TGTGCCAGCAGCTTGAAATCTTGGTATAGCAATCAGTCCCAGCATTTT. This codes for CASSLKSWYSNQSQHF.

V usage is TRBV2 and J usage is TRBJ2-1; TRBD2 aligns across 11 bases. V trimming: 5 bases; J trimming: 8 bases; junction bases outside the gene matches: 11. The CDR3 totals 16 residues. In germline, CDR1 is SNHLY, CDR2 FYNNEI. The CDR3 bases are TGTGCCAGCAGTCTTCGACTAGCGGGATTAACTTATGAGCAGTTCTTC. Translated: CASSLRLAGLTYEQFF.

The J gene is TRBJ1-1, the V gene TRBV12-5; maybe TRBD1 (5 bases). V lost 6 bases, J lost 4 bases, and 15 bases lay in between. Germline CDR1 LGHNT, CDR2 FRNRAP. This CDR3 is 14 amino acids long. The CDR3 protein is CASGSSGRGTEAFF. In DNA, the CDR3 is TGTGCTAGTGGCTCGTCCGGGAGGGGCACTGAAGCTTTCTTT.

The chain has TRBV29-1 and TRBJ2-7; TRBD1 might be the D (6 bases). V lost 7 bases to trimming and J lost 9 bases, with 16 bases between them. This CDR3 contains 11 residues. Germline V gene data show CDR1 as SQVTM and CDR2 as ANQGSEA. The CDR3 spells CSASYRDGQYF. CDR3 bases: TGCAGCGCCTCCTACAGGGACGGGCAGTACTTC.

This rearrangement joins TRBV7-3 to TRBJ1-2, with D possibly TRBD1 on 5 matching bases. CDR1 is SGHTA and CDR2 is FQGTGA in the germline V gene. The CDR3 is made up of 13 amino acids. V lost 4 bases and J lost 8, with 14 bases in between. CDR3 protein: CASSSFRGGGYTF. The DNA of the CDR3 is TGTGCCAGCAGCTCGTTTAGGGGAGGCGGCTACACCTTC.

V is TRBV9 and J is TRBJ1-6, with TRBD1 as a possible D gene (6 bases). Germline CDR1 reads SGDLS; CDR2 reads YYNGEE. The CDR3 is 14 amino acids. Trimming cost V 4 bases and J 10 bases, with 15 bases left between them. CDR3 loop: CASSPRRGGSPLHF. CDR3 DNA sequence: TGTGCCAGCAGCCCCCGCAGGGGCGGATCACCCCTCCACTTT.

The chain carries TRBV9 and TRBJ1-2; the match to TRBD1 covers 7 bases. There are 15 residues in the CDR3. Germline V CDR1 and CDR2: SGDLS, YYNGEE. The J segment lost 5 bases and the V segment lost 1 base, leaving 8 bases of the junction unmatched. The CDR3 region has the DNA TGTGCCAGCAGCGTAATCGACAGGGCGGGGTATGGCTACACCTTC. It codes for CASSVIDRAGYGYTF.

This rearrangement joins TRBV11-2 to TRBJ2-2; 8 bases are a match to TRBD1. The J segment lost 1 base and the V segment lost 2 bases, leaving 9 bases of the junction unmatched. The germline V gene has CDR1 SGHAT and CDR2 FQNNGV. The CDR3 is made up of 18 amino acids. The CDR3, as DNA: TGTGCCAGCAGCTTACGGACAGGGACCAACCTGAACACCGGGGAGCTGTTTTTT. This gives the protein CASSLRTGTNLNTGELFF. The variable domain in full, completed from reference TRBV11-2 and TRBJ2-2, reads EAGVAQSPRYKIIEKRQSVAFWCNPISGHATLYWYQQILGQGPKLLIQFQNNGVVDDSQLPKDRFSAERLKGVDSTLKIQPAKLEDSAVYLCASSLRTGTNLNTGELFFGEGSRLTVL.